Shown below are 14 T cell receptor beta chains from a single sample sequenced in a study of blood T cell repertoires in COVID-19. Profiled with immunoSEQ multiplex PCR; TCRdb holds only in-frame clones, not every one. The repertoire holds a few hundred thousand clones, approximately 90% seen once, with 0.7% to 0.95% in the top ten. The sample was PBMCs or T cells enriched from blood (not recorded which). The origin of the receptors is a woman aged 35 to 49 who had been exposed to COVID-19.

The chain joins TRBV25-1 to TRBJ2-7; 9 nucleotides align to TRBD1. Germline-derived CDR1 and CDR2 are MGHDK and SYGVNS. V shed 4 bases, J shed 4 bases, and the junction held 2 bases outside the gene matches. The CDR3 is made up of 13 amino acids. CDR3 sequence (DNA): TGTGCCAGCAGTGCCGGGACAGGGTACGAGCAGTACTTC. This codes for CASSAGTGYEQYF.

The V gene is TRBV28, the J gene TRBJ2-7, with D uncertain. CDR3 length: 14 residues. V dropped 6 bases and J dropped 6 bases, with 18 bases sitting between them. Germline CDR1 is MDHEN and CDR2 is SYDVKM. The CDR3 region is CASRRTRHSGEQYF. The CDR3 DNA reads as TGTGCCAGCAGGAGAACAAGACACTCTGGCGAGCAGTACTTC.

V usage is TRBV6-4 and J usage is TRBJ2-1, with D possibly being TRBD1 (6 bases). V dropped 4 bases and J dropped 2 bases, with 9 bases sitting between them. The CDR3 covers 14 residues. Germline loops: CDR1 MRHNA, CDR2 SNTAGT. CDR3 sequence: CASSGEGAYNEQFF. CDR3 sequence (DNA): TGTGCCAGCAGTGGAGAGGGGGCCTACAATGAGCAGTTCTTC.

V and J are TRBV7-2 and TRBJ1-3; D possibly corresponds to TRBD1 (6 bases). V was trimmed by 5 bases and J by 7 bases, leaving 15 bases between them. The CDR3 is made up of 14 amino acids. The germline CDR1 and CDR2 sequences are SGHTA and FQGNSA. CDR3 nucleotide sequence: TGTGCCAGCAGCCAAAGGGGGACCCGGAACACCATATATTTT. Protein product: CASSQRGTRNTIYF. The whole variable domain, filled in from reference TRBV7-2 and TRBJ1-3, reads GAGVSQSPSNKVTEKGKDVELRCDPISGHTALYWYRQSLGQGLEFLIYFQGNSAPDKSGLPSDRFSAERTGGSVSTLTIQRTQQEDSAVYLCASSQRGTRNTIYFGEGSWLTVV.

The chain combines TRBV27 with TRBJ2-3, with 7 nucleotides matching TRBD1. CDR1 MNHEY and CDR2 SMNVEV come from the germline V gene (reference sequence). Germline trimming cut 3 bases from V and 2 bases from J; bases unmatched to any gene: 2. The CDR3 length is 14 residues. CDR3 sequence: CASSLGQPTDTQYF. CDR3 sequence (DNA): TGTGCCAGCAGTTTGGGACAGCCCACAGATACGCAGTATTTT.

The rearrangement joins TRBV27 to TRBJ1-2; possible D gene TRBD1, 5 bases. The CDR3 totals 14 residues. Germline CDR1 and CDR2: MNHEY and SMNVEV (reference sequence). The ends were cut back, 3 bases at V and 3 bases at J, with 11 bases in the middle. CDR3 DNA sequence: TGTGCCAGCAGTTTCCAGGGCAGGGACTATGGCTACACCTTC. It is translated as CASSFQGRDYGYTF.

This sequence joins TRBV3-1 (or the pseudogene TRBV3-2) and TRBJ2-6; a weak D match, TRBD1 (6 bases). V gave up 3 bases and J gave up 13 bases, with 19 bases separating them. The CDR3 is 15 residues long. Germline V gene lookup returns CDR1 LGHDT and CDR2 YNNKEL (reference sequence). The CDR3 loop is CASSHPDRSLGVLTF. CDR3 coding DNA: TGTGCCAGCAGCCACCCCGACAGGTCCCTCGGGGTCCTGACTTTC.

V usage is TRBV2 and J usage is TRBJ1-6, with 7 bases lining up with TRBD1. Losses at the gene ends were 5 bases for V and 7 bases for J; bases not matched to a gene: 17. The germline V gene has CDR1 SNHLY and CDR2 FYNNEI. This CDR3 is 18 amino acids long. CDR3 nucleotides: TGTGCCAGCAGTCCAATAGAAGGAGGGGGCGGGGTCAATTCACCCCTCCACTTT. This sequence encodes CASSPIEGGGGVNSPLHF.

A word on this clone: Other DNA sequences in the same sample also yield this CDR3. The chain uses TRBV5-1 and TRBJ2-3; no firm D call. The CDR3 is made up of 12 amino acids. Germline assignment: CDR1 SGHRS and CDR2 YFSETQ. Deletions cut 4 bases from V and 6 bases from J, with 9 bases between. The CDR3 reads CASSPPSDTQYF. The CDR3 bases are TGCGCCAGCAGCCCGCCTAGTGATACGCAGTATTTT.

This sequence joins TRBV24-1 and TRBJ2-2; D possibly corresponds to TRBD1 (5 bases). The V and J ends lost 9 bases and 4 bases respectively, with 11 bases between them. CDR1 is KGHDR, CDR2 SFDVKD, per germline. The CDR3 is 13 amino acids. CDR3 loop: CATSGNPTGELFF. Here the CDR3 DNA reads TGTGCCACCTCAGGGAATCCCACCGGGGAGCTGTTTTTT.

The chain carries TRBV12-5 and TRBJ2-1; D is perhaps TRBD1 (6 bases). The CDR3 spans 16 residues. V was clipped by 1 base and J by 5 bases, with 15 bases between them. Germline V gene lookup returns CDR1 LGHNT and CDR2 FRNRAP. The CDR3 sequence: CASGLGSGTLNNEQFF. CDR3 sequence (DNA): TGTGCTAGTGGTTTGGGCTCAGGGACATTAAACAATGAGCAGTTCTTC.

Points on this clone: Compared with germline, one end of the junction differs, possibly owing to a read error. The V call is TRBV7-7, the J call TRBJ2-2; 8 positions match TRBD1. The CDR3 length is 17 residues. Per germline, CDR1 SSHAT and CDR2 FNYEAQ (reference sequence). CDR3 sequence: CASSFLRTGQDTGELFF. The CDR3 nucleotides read TGTGCTAGCAGCTTCCTACGGACAGGGCAGGACACCGGGGAGCTGTTTTTT.

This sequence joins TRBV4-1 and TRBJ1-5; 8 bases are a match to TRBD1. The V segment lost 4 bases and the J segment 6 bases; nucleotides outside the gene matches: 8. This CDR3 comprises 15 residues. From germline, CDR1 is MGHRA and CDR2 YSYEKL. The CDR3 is CASSLGRGQGQPQHF. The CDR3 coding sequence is TGCGCCAGCAGCCTAGGCAGGGGGCAAGGTCAGCCCCAGCATTTT.

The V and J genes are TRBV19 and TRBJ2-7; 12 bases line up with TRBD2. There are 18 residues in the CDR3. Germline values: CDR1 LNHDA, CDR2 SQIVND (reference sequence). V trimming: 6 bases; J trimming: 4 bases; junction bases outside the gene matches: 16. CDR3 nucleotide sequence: TGTGCCAGTAGGGCCCCCGGGACTAGCGGGTCGGCGGGGTACGAGCAGTACTTC. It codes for CASRAPGTSGSAGYEQYF.